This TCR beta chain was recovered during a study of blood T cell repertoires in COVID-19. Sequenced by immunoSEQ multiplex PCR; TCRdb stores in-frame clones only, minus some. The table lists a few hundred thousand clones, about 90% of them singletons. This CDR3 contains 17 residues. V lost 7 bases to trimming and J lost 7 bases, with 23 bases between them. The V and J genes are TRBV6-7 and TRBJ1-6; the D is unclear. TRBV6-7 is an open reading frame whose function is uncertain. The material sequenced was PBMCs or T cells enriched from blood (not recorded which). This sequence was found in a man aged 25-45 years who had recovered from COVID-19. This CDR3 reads CASTPPGDGLGNSPLHF. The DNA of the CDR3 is TGTGCCAGCACCCCCCCCGGGGATGGTCTGGGGAATTCACCCCTCCACTTT.